The T cell receptor (beta chain) described here comes from a study of post-analysis software for immune sequencing data. Study findings and constraints: TRBV5-6, TRBV5-1 and TRBV20-1 belonged to a set of about 5 TRBV segments that were more frequent in patients than controls. Diversity measured as normalized Chao1 was significantly lower in multiple sclerosis patients than in controls. Under F measure analysis, samples from one preparation batch co-clustered strongly.

Unique molecular identifiers featured in each of the TCR beta cDNA libraries. T cells numbering 1 to 10 million yielded cDNA molecules that totaled roughly 500,000. Using its own MiXCR run on the PCR reads, TCRdb lists one record per CDR3 protein. This sample has roughly 410,000 distinct CDR3 sequences, with about a third found just once. The CDR3 contains 15 residues. Per the germline V gene, CDR1 is SGDLS and CDR2 is YYNGEE. The V gene lost 4 bases and the J gene lost 0 bases, with 14 bases spanning the gap. As for this clonotype: Its antigen is not identified.

The chain uses TRBV9 and TRBJ2-7, with D perhaps given as TRBD1 or TRBD2 (5 bases each). The receptor comes from a girl aged 10 to 17 with multiple sclerosis. Sequencing input: blood. CDR3 amino acids: CASSLDEGSSYEQYF. For the CDR3, the DNA is TGTGCCAGCAGCCTAGACGAGGGGAGCTCCTACGAGCAGTACTTC.